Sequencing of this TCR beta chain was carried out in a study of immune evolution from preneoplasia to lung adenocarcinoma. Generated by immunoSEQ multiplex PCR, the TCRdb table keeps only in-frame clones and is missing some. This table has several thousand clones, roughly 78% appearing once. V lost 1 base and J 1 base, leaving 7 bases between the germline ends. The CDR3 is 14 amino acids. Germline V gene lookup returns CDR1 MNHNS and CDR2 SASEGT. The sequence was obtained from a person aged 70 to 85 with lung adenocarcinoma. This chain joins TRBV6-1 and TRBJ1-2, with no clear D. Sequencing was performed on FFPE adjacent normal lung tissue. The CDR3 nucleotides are TGTGCCAGCAGTGAAGGGCTGTTTAACTATGGCTACACCTTC. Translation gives CASSEGLFNYGYTF.